These T cell receptor beta chains were read from a single sample in a study of shared clonotypes between healthy human individuals. Here immunoSEQ multiplex PCR was the method, and the copy in TCRdb shows in-frame clones only, minus some. This table holds about 2 million clones, 90% to 95% found once. Sequencing was carried out using naive CD4+ T cells sorted from blood. The receptors shown here come from a man aged 18-30 years in good health. Each CDR3 is given with its conserved first and last residue. A D gene is named only where the DNA matches it firmly. Rows give clone size only sometimes, using once, few, many, or a class for an expanded clone.

j_gene: TRBJ1-2
v_gene: TRBV7-2
abundance: .
len: 13
d_gene: TRBD1
CDR3nt: TGTGCCAGCAGCCGCGACAGGGAGGAGGGCTACACCTTC
CDR3aa: CASSRDREEGYTF

j_gene: TRBJ2-7
v_gene: TRBV25-1
abundance: .
len: 13
d_gene: TRBD1
CDR3nt: TGTGCCAGCATCCGGACAGGAGCCTACGAGCAGTACTTC
CDR3aa: CASIRTGAYEQYF

j_gene: TRBJ2-6
v_gene: TRBV5-4
abundance: .
len: 17
d_gene: .
CDR3nt: TGTGCCAGCAGGTTGGGGCTAGCGCGCTCTGGGGCCAACGTCCTGACTTTC
CDR3aa: CASRLGLARSGANVLTF

j_gene: TRBJ1-6
v_gene: TRBV11-2
abundance: .
len: 15
d_gene: .
CDR3nt: TGTGCCAGCAGATTATCGGACAGCTTAAATTCACCCCTCCACTTT
CDR3aa: CASRLSDSLNSPLHF

j_gene: TRBJ1-5
v_gene: TRBV28
abundance: .
len: 14
d_gene: .
CDR3nt: TGTGCCAGCAGTTCGGATTTGTGGGGGCAGCCCCAGCATTTT
CDR3aa: CASSSDLWGQPQHF

j_gene: TRBJ2-3
v_gene: TRBV29-1
abundance: .
len: 14
d_gene: .
CDR3nt: TGCAGCGTTGAAGCTCCCTCTTCGGCTGATACGCAGTATTTT
CDR3aa: CSVEAPSSADTQYF

j_gene: TRBJ1-2
v_gene: TRBV5-4
abundance: .
len: 15
d_gene: TRBD1
CDR3nt: TGTGCCAGCAGCGCTAGGACAGGGGAAGACTATGGCTACACCTTC
CDR3aa: CASSARTGEDYGYTF

j_gene: TRBJ2-1
v_gene: TRBV5-1
abundance: .
len: 14
d_gene: TRBD2
CDR3nt: TGCGCCAGCAGGTCGGGACTAGGTTACAATGAGCAGTTCTTC
CDR3aa: CASRSGLGYNEQFF

j_gene: TRBJ2-7
v_gene: TRBV6-5
abundance: .
len: 14
d_gene: .
CDR3nt: TGTGCCAGCAGTTATGGGGGGCGAATCTACGAGCAGTACTTC
CDR3aa: CASSYGGRIYEQYF

j_gene: TRBJ1-6
v_gene: TRBV7-2
abundance: .
len: 15
d_gene: TRBD1
CDR3nt: TGTGCCAGCAGCACCAACAGGGGTAGCAATTCACCCCTCCACTTT
CDR3aa: CASSTNRGSNSPLHF

j_gene: TRBJ2-7
v_gene: TRBV4-3
abundance: few
len: 14
d_gene: TRBD2
CDR3nt: TGCGCCAGCAGCCCTCTTGGACTAGCTAACGAGCAGTACTTC
CDR3aa: CASSPLGLANEQYF

j_gene: TRBJ2-2
v_gene: TRBV5-1
abundance: .
len: 14
d_gene: TRBD1
CDR3nt: TGCGCCAGCAGCAGACAGGGAGACACCGGGGAGCTGTTTTTT
CDR3aa: CASSRQGDTGELFF

j_gene: TRBJ1-6
v_gene: TRBV28
abundance: .
len: 16
d_gene: TRBD1
CDR3nt: TGTGCCAGCAGTTCGCCCGACAGGGGGCTTAATTCACCCCTCCACTTT
CDR3aa: CASSSPDRGLNSPLHF

j_gene: TRBJ1-6
v_gene: TRBV7-2
abundance: .
len: 16
d_gene: TRBD1
CDR3nt: TGTGCCAGCAGCTTTCACGCAGGGGGTTTAAATTCACCCCTCCACTTT
CDR3aa: CASSFHAGGLNSPLHF

j_gene: TRBJ1-3
v_gene: TRBV6-5
abundance: .
len: 15
d_gene: TRBD1
CDR3nt: TGTGCCAGCAGACAGGGGGCCTACTCTGGAAACACCATATATTTT
CDR3aa: CASRQGAYSGNTIYF

j_gene: TRBJ1-5
v_gene: TRBV18
abundance: .
len: 13
d_gene: TRBD1
CDR3nt: TGTGCCAGCTCACCGGGACAGGCTCAGCCCCAGCATTTT
CDR3aa: CASSPGQAQPQHF

j_gene: TRBJ1-4
v_gene: TRBV18
abundance: .
len: 16
d_gene: TRBD1
CDR3nt: TGTGCCAGCTCACCGGGACAGGACGCAACTAATGAAAAACTGTTTTTT
CDR3aa: CASSPGQDATNEKLFF

j_gene: TRBJ2-7
v_gene: TRBV6-6
abundance: .
len: 14
d_gene: TRBD2
CDR3nt: TGTGCCAGCAGTTACTCAGCGGGATCCTACGAGCAGTACTTC
CDR3aa: CASSYSAGSYEQYF

j_gene: TRBJ2-7
v_gene: TRBV5-4
abundance: .
len: 13
d_gene: .
CDR3nt: TGTGCCAGCAGCCTCAGGGATAGGAACGAGCAGTACTTC
CDR3aa: CASSLRDRNEQYF

j_gene: TRBJ1-2
v_gene: TRBV5-1
abundance: once
len: 13
d_gene: .
CDR3nt: TGCGCCAGCACCACAACAGGGAACTATGGCTACACCTTC
CDR3aa: CASTTTGNYGYTF

j_gene: TRBJ2-7
v_gene: TRBV28
abundance: .
len: 16
d_gene: TRBD2
CDR3nt: TGTGCCAGCAGCTCTCGACTAGCGGGAGAAGAATACGAGCAGTACTTC
CDR3aa: CASSSRLAGEEYEQYF

j_gene: TRBJ1-4
v_gene: TRBV5-4
abundance: .
len: 15
d_gene: .
CDR3nt: TGTGCCAGCAGTCTCTCTATCGCAACTAATGAAAAACTGTTTTTT
CDR3aa: CASSLSIATNEKLFF

j_gene: TRBJ1-1
v_gene: TRBV5-1
abundance: .
len: 14
d_gene: .
CDR3nt: TGCGCCAGCAGCTTGGCAGACATGAACACTGAAGCTTTCTTT
CDR3aa: CASSLADMNTEAFF

j_gene: TRBJ2-1
v_gene: TRBV4-1
abundance: .
len: 13
d_gene: .
CDR3nt: TGCGCCAGCAGCCTATCCCGGAACAATGAGCAGTTCTTC
CDR3aa: CASSLSRNNEQFF

j_gene: TRBJ1-1
v_gene: TRBV2
abundance: .
len: 14
d_gene: .
CDR3nt: TGTGCCAGCAGTCCGGACAGAAGGTACACTGAAGCTTTCTTT
CDR3aa: CASSPDRRYTEAFF

j_gene: TRBJ2-7
v_gene: TRBV6-5
abundance: .
len: 15
d_gene: .
CDR3nt: TGTGCCAGCAGGCCTACTGGCGGACAGACCTACGAGCAGTACTTC
CDR3aa: CASRPTGGQTYEQYF

j_gene: TRBJ2-3
v_gene: TRBV4-3
abundance: once
len: 15
d_gene: TRBD2
CDR3nt: TGCGCCAGCAGCCAAGATCAAGCGGGAGTGGATACGCAGTATTTT
CDR3aa: CASSQDQAGVDTQYF

j_gene: TRBJ1-1
v_gene: TRBV7-2
abundance: .
len: 13
d_gene: .
CDR3nt: TGTGCCAGCAGACAGGGTTCAGGCACTGAAGCTTTCTTT
CDR3aa: CASRQGSGTEAFF

j_gene: TRBJ2-7
v_gene: TRBV18
abundance: .
len: 14
d_gene: .
CDR3nt: TGTGCCAGCTCACGCTCGGATCGTTCCTACGAGCAGTACTTC
CDR3aa: CASSRSDRSYEQYF

j_gene: TRBJ1-6
v_gene: TRBV6-1
abundance: .
len: 14
d_gene: .
CDR3nt: TGTGCCAGCAACCGACAGGTGGGCGATTCACCCCTCCACTTT
CDR3aa: CASNRQVGDSPLHF

j_gene: TRBJ1-1
v_gene: TRBV5-6
abundance: .
len: 14
d_gene: .
CDR3nt: TGTGCCAGCAGCTTGGCCGGCCCGAACACTGAAGCTTTCTTT
CDR3aa: CASSLAGPNTEAFF

j_gene: TRBJ2-2
v_gene: TRBV5-6
abundance: once
len: 18
d_gene: .
CDR3nt: TGTGCCAGCAGCTTCCAGTCGTGGGGCGGGACGAACACCGGGGAGCTGTTTTTT
CDR3aa: CASSFQSWGGTNTGELFF

j_gene: TRBJ1-5
v_gene: TRBV19
abundance: .
len: 14
d_gene: .
CDR3nt: TGTGCCAGTAGTAACGGGGTATGGAGTCAGCCCCAGCATTTT
CDR3aa: CASSNGVWSQPQHF

j_gene: TRBJ2-5
v_gene: TRBV10-3
abundance: .
len: 12
d_gene: .
CDR3nt: TGTGCCATAAGAGGGGGGCAAGAGACCCAGTACTTC
CDR3aa: CAIRGGQETQYF

j_gene: TRBJ1-6
v_gene: TRBV10-1
abundance: .
len: 16
d_gene: .
CDR3nt: TGCGCCAGCAGTGAGGGCTGGGGCTCCTATAATTCACCCCTCCACTTT
CDR3aa: CASSEGWGSYNSPLHF

j_gene: TRBJ1-1
v_gene: TRBV9
abundance: .
len: 14
d_gene: .
CDR3nt: TGTGCCAGCAGCCCCTACCCATGGGGCACTGAAGCTTTCTTT
CDR3aa: CASSPYPWGTEAFF

j_gene: TRBJ2-5
v_gene: TRBV19
abundance: .
len: 14
d_gene: .
CDR3nt: TGTGCCAGTTCGACCCTCGGGGCTTCAGAGACCCAGTACTTC
CDR3aa: CASSTLGASETQYF

j_gene: TRBJ2-1
v_gene: TRBV5-6
abundance: .
len: 15
d_gene: TRBD1
CDR3nt: TGTGCCAGCAGCTTGGGCAGGGGGACCCCAGGTGAGCAGTTCTTC
CDR3aa: CASSLGRGTPGEQFF

j_gene: TRBJ1-3
v_gene: TRBV7-9
abundance: .
len: 15
d_gene: .
CDR3nt: TGTGCCAGCAGGAGCGATCCAGGCTCTGGAAACACCATATATTTT
CDR3aa: CASRSDPGSGNTIYF

j_gene: TRBJ2-4
v_gene: TRBV25-1
abundance: .
len: 15
d_gene: .
CDR3nt: TGTGCCAGCAGTGAAAGGGGTTTGGCCAAAAACATTCAGTACTTC
CDR3aa: CASSERGLAKNIQYF

j_gene: TRBJ2-2
v_gene: TRBV30
abundance: .
len: 14
d_gene: TRBD1
CDR3nt: TGTGCCCGTCTGGGACAGGGGGTCACCGGGGAGCTGTTTTTT
CDR3aa: CARLGQGVTGELFF

j_gene: TRBJ2-1
v_gene: TRBV19
abundance: .
len: 13
d_gene: .
CDR3nt: TGTGCCAGTAGTGGCCTAGTCGGTGGTGAGCAGTTCTTC
CDR3aa: CASSGLVGGEQFF

j_gene: TRBJ2-1
v_gene: TRBV19
abundance: .
len: 16
d_gene: TRBD2
CDR3nt: TGTGCCAGTAGTGTGCTCGGACTAGCGGGAGAGAATGAGCAGTTCTTC
CDR3aa: CASSVLGLAGENEQFF

j_gene: TRBJ1-6
v_gene: TRBV5-8
abundance: once
len: 15
d_gene: .
CDR3nt: TGTGCCAGCAGCTTCCCCCTTCAGGAGAATTCACCCCTCCACTTT
CDR3aa: CASSFPLQENSPLHF

j_gene: TRBJ1-1
v_gene: TRBV19
abundance: .
len: 12
d_gene: .
CDR3nt: TGTGCCAGAACGGGTTGGAACACTGAAGCTTTCTTT
CDR3aa: CARTGWNTEAFF

j_gene: TRBJ2-7
v_gene: TRBV7-9
abundance: once
len: 13
d_gene: TRBD1
CDR3nt: TGTGCCAGCAGCGACAGGGCATCCTACGAGCAGTACTTC
CDR3aa: CASSDRASYEQYF